A selection of T cell receptor beta chains follows, all from one sample in a study of blood T cell repertoires in COVID-19. Data came from immunoSEQ multiplex PCR; TCRdb stores just in-frame clones and leaves some out. This table has over 45,000 clones, roughly 84% appearing once. The source material was peripheral blood. The receptors shown here come from a man aged 50 to 60 with active COVID-19. Both conserved end residues are part of each CDR3. Each record gives: V gene, D gene, J gene, clone size, CDR3 DNA, CDR3 protein. D genes are given only for firm matches. Only part of the rows carry a size: once, few, many, or a class if the clone is expanded.

TRBV7-8	.	TRBJ1-3	.	TGTGCCAGCAGCTTACCAGGGTCCCTCGGAAACACCATATATTTT	CASSLPGSLGNTIYF
TRBV5-1	.	TRBJ2-7	.	TGCGCCAGCAGCTTGGGTAGGGTCACAGGGAAGGCCTACGAGCAGTACTTC	CASSLGRVTGKAYEQYF
TRBV27	.	TRBJ1-5	.	TGTGCCAGCAACTACAGGGCGATTAATCAGCCCCAGCATTTT	CASNYRAINQPQHF
TRBV5-4	.	TRBJ2-2	.	TGTGCCAGCAGCAGTCGAGTCTCTAGGGGGGAGCTGTTTTTT	CASSSRVSRGELFF
TRBV27	TRBD2	TRBJ2-3	.	TGTGCCAGCGGGACTAGCGGGGATACGCAGTATTTT	CASGTSGDTQYF
TRBV5-1	.	TRBJ1-4	once	TGCGCCAGCAGCCAACGAGGGAATGAAAAACTGTTTTTT	CASSQRGNEKLFF
TRBV9	TRBD2	TRBJ2-3	once	TGTGCCAGCAGCGCGCGTAGCGGGGGCCTCCGGGGCACAGATACGCAGTATTTT	CASSARSGGLRGTDTQYF
TRBV5-1	.	TRBJ2-2	.	TGCGCCAGCAGCCAGAATTCGAACACCGGGGAGCTGTTTTTT	CASSQNSNTGELFF
TRBV6-5	.	TRBJ1-2	.	TGTGCCAGCAGTTCCCACCCCAGCTATGGCTACACCTTC	CASSSHPSYGYTF
TRBV11-2	.	TRBJ2-1	.	TGTGCCAGCAGCTCCTTTAGTACCTACAATGAGCAGTTCTTC	CASSSFSTYNEQFF
TRBV7-2	.	TRBJ2-7	.	TGTGCCAGCAGCCTCACAGGATTCTTCTACGAGCAGTACTTC	CASSLTGFFYEQYF
TRBV5-1	TRBD2	TRBJ2-7	.	TGCGCCAGCAGCTTGGAGGGAGGGAAATACGAGCAGTACTTC	CASSLEGGKYEQYF
TRBV6-6	TRBD1	TRBJ2-5	.	TGTGCCAGCAGACAGGGGGCTCGGGAGACCCAGTACTTC	CASRQGARETQYF
TRBV6-5	.	TRBJ1-4	.	TGTGCCAGCAGCCGGACAGAAAATGAAAAACTGTTTTTT	CASSRTENEKLFF
TRBV4-2	TRBD2	TRBJ2-5	.	TGTGCCAGCAGCCCCGGACTAGACAAAGAGACCCAGTACTTC	CASSPGLDKETQYF
TRBV18	.	TRBJ2-7	.	TGTGCCAGCTCACCCCTTACAGGGCCCGGCGAGCAGTACTTC	CASSPLTGPGEQYF
TRBV5-1	.	TRBJ1-1	.	TGCGCCAGCAGCTTGGAAGCGAACACTGAAGCTTTCTTT	CASSLEANTEAFF
TRBV18	.	TRBJ1-4	.	TGTGCCAGCTCTCTTATTCAGGGGCCTAATGAAAAACTGTTTTTT	CASSLIQGPNEKLFF
TRBV7-9	TRBD1	TRBJ2-5	.	TGTGCCAGCAGCCGGGGACAGGGAGATGGTGCACCAGAGACCCAGTACTTC	CASSRGQGDGAPETQYF
TRBV13	.	TRBJ2-2	.	TGTGCCAGCAGCTTAGGCGGGGGAAACACCGGGGAGCTGTTTTTT	CASSLGGGNTGELFF
TRBV29-1	.	TRBJ2-3	.	TGCAGCACCGGCCCTGGAGAGATCACAGATACGCAGTATTTT	CSTGPGEITDTQYF
TRBV6-5	TRBD1	TRBJ1-1	.	TGTGCCAGCAGTTACTCGGACAGGGGCAACACTGAAGCTTTCTTT	CASSYSDRGNTEAFF
TRBV2	.	TRBJ1-6	.	TGTGCCAGCAACGGAGGTGGAGTGCCCTATAATTCACCCCTCCACTTT	CASNGGGVPYNSPLHF